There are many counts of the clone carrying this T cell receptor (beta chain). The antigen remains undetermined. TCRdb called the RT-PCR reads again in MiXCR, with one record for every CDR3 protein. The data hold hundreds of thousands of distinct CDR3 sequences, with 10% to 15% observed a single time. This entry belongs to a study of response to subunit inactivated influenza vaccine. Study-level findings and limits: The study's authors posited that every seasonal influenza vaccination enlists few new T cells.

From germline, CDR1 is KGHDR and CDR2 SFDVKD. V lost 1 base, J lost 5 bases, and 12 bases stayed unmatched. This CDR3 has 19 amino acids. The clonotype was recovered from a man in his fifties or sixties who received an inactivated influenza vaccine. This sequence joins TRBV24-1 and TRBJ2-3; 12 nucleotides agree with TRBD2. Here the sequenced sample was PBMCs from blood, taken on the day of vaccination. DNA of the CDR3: TGTGCCACCAGTGATTTCCCTTCTCGACTAGCGGGAGCTAAAGATACGCAGTATTTT. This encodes CATSDFPSRLAGAKDTQYF.